The 9 T cell receptor beta chains given below trace back to one sample, sequenced in a study of post-analysis software for immune sequencing data (dated by TCRdb to between 2015 and 2016). What the work shows at the level of the full study, not this receptor alone: Significantly higher frequencies in patients than in controls were found for roughly five TRBV segments, including TRBV5-6, TRBV5-1 and TRBV20-1.

Their specific antigens are unknown. The library was produced with PCR. Sequencing took place on an Illumina HiSeq 2500. To reduce PCR and sequencing biases, unique molecular identifiers were built into the TCR beta cDNA libraries. Through fastp at Q25 and MiXCR, TCRdb rebuilt clones from the public reads, retaining in-frame beta chains. Each CDR3 protein gets just one entry, which takes the most common genes and DNA from the rows behind it. For this sample there are a few hundred thousand distinct CDR3 sequences; approximately 38% appear just once. The top ten hold around an eighth of the sample. Sequencing was performed on blood. The origin of the receptors is a girl aged 5-17 years with multiple sclerosis.

The rearrangement joins TRBV20-1 to TRBJ2-2; D unclear. The CDR3 loop spans 13 amino acids. Germline V gene lookup returns CDR1 DFQATT and CDR2 SNEGSKA (reference sequence). Trimming removed 1 base at V and 1 base at J, with 4 bases between. The CDR3 nucleotides are TGCAGTGCTAGAGGCCGGAACACCGGGGAGCTGTTTTTT. Amino acid sequence: CSARGRNTGELFF.

The chain joins TRBV6-5 to TRBJ2-5; 10 bases match TRBD1. Germline V gene data show CDR1 as MNHEY and CDR2 as SVGAGI. The CDR3 totals 18 residues. Unmatched junction bases numbered 10, after V lost 2 bases and J lost 1 base. The CDR3 DNA sequence: TGTGCCAGCAGTTACGGGGGGCCCGGGACAGGGGTCCAAGAGACCCAGTACTTC. It encodes CASSYGGPGTGVQETQYF.

This clonotype has just a few counts. The CDR3 spells CASSPWGDEKLFF. CDR3 coding DNA: TGTGCCAGCAGCCCTTGGGGGGACGAAAAACTGTTTTTT. The chain joins TRBV28 to TRBJ1-4, with D maybe TRBD1 (5 bases). From germline, CDR1 is MDHEN and CDR2 SYDVKM. Trimming cost V 6 bases and J 8 bases, with 13 bases left between them. This CDR3 contains 13 residues.

The chain uses TRBV7-9 and TRBJ2-5, with 8 bases that match TRBD1. This CDR3 has 15 amino acids. CDR1 and CDR2 (germline): SEHNR, FQNEAQ (reference sequence). The V and J ends lost 5 bases and 5 bases, in that order; junction bases with no gene match: 10. This chain's CDR3 is CASSTGQGIGETQYF. Written as DNA, the CDR3 is TGTGCCAGCAGCACAGGACAGGGCATCGGGGAGACCCAGTACTTC. Supplemented by reference TRBV7-9 and TRBJ2-5, the full variable domain reads DTGVSQNPRHKITKRGQNVTFRCDPISEHNRLYWYRQTLGQGPEFLTYFQNEAQLEKSRLLSDRFSAERPKGSFSTLEIQRTEQGDSAMYLCASSTGQGIGETQYFGPGTRLLVL.

The V and J genes are TRBV6-5 and TRBJ2-5, with D unclear. This CDR3 contains 13 residues. The V gene lost 10 bases and the J gene lost 0 bases, with 12 bases spanning the gap. Germline lookup yields CDR1 MNHEY and CDR2 SVGAGI. The CDR3 region is CATRSTHQETQYF. The CDR3, as DNA: TGTGCCACCCGGAGTACTCACCAAGAGACCCAGTACTTC.

The genes are TRBV29-1 and TRBJ2-3, with D maybe TRBD1 (6 bases). CDR3 length: 14 residues. Germline lookup yields CDR1 SQVTM and CDR2 ANQGSEA. Trimming shortened V by 6 bases and J by 0 bases, and 13 bases separated the two germline ends. CDR3 amino acids: CSVGTRFSTDTQYF. CDR3 bases: TGCAGCGTGGGGACACGCTTTAGCACAGATACGCAGTATTTT.

This clonotype was counted between two and nine times. The rearrangement links TRBV7-2 to TRBJ1-2; D is possibly TRBD1 (5 bases). This CDR3 has 13 amino acids. Germline-derived CDR1 and CDR2 are SGHTA and FQGNSA. With 1 base removed from V and 4 bases from J, the gap between germline ends came to 7 bases. CDR3 in amino acids: CASSLGGVYGYTF. For the CDR3, the DNA is TGTGCCAGCAGCTTAGGGGGGGTCTATGGCTACACCTTC. Supplemented by reference TRBV7-2 and TRBJ1-2, the full variable domain reads GAGVSQSPSNKVTEKGKDVELRCDPISGHTALYWYRQSLGQGLEFLIYFQGNSAPDKSGLPSDRFSAERTGGSVSTLTIQRTQQEDSAVYLCASSLGGVYGYTFGSGTRLTVV.

The J gene is TRBJ1-2, the V gene TRBV5-1; D may be TRBD1 (5 bases). Trimming left V 6 bases short and J 5 bases short, with 20 bases between. The CDR3 consists of 15 residues. Germline assignment: CDR1 SGHRS and CDR2 YFSETQ. DNA of the CDR3: TGCGCCAGCACCGGGCCAGACCGGGGGGGATATGGCTACACCTTC. It yields the protein CASTGPDRGGYGYTF.

This clonotype was counted many times. This rearrangement joins TRBV7-2 to TRBJ1-6; weak D call: TRBD1 (6 bases). V was cut by 5 bases and J by 6 bases, with 8 bases left in between. Germline-derived CDR1 and CDR2 are SGHTA and FQGNSA. The CDR3 is 13 residues long. In DNA form, the CDR3 reads TGTGCCAGCAGCCCACAGGGTAATTCACCCCTCCACTTT. Protein product: CASSPQGNSPLHF.